This T cell receptor beta chain was sequenced for a study of cytomegalovirus exposure and HLA in healthy donors. In its sample, this clone was seen once. Its antigen remains unknown. The study's findings and limits: Exclusion applied to some V segments, including TRBV6-2 and TRBV6-3, as they were indistinguishable. When a later analysis was performed, an Asian-associated ancestry cluster reportedly had fewer N-insertions than the roughly 690-donor mean. Rare TCR sequences dominated, though some public TCRs recurred in many donors.

V was clipped by 0 bases and J by 7 bases; unmatched bases: 9. The germline V gene encodes CDR1 MNHEY and CDR2 SMNVEV (reference sequence). This CDR3 is built from 16 residues. Researchers ran the PCR with 60 Vbeta and 13 Jbeta primers. Using immunoSEQ multiplex PCR, the repertoire was profiled, and TCRdb retains in-frame clones only, with some absent. In the table there are about 120,000 clones, around 81% of which are singletons. The receptor was derived from a woman aged 40 to 50 in good health and CMV-seronegative. Sequencing was performed on PBMCs. The rearrangement joins TRBV27 to TRBJ2-7; 10 nucleotides line up with TRBD2. The CDR3 region is CASSLSGSGGAREQYF. The CDR3 DNA sequence: TGTGCCAGCAGTTTATCGGGGAGCGGGGGGGCTCGGGAGCAGTACTTC.